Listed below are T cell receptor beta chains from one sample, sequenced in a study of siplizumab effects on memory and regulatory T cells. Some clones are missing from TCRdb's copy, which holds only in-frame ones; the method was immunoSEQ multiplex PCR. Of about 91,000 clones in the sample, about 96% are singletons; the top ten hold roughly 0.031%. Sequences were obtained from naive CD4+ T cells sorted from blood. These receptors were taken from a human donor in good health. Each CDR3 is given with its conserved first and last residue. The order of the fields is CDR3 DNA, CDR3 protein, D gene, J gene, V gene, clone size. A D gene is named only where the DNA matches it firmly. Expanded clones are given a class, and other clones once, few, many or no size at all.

TGTGCCTGGAGTAAGCCGGGACGGATCCAAGAGACCCAGTACTTC	CAWSKPGRIQETQYF	NA	TRBJ2-5	TRBV30	NA
TGCAGCGCAACCCTCCAGGGTCGCCCTGCTTACAATGAGCAGTTCTTC	CSATLQGRPAYNEQFF	NA	TRBJ2-1	TRBV29-1	NA
TGTGCCACCAGAGAAACAGGGTCAGAGACCCAGTACTTC	CATRETGSETQYF	NA	TRBJ2-5	TRBV5-8	NA
TGTGCCACCAGCAGTGGACTAGGGGGCACTGAAGCTTTCTTT	CATSSGLGGTEAFF	NA	TRBJ1-1	TRBV15	NA
TGTGCCAGCAATAGGGGCCGTCTAGAAGAGCAGTACTTC	CASNRGRLEEQYF	NA	TRBJ2-7	TRBV6-5	NA
TGTGCCAGCAGTCGCGTAGGGGCTGAAGCTTTCTTT	CASSRVGAEAFF	NA	TRBJ1-1	TRBV27	NA
TGTGCCAGCAGACTTAATTATCAGGGTGACTATGGCTACACCTTC	CASRLNYQGDYGYTF	NA	TRBJ1-2	TRBV6-5	NA
TGTGCCAGTAGTATCCCAGGGGAGGGCACCTACGAGCAGTACTTC	CASSIPGEGTYEQYF	NA	TRBJ2-7	TRBV19	NA
TGTGCCAGCAGCGTAGCGGTGCCAGGGCACTATGGCTACACCTTC	CASSVAVPGHYGYTF	NA	TRBJ1-2	TRBV9	few
TGTGCCAGTAGCAACAGGGGTTTTAATGAAAAACTGTTTTTT	CASSNRGFNEKLFF	TRBD1	TRBJ1-4	TRBV19	once
TGTGCTAGTGGCTCCCCTAGCGGGAGAAAACCCACAGATACGCAGTATTTT	CASGSPSGRKPTDTQYF	TRBD2	TRBJ2-3	TRBV12-5	NA
TGTGCCAGCAGTTCCTATAATACGAACACCGGGGAGCTGTTTTTT	CASSSYNTNTGELFF	NA	TRBJ2-2	TRBV6-5	NA
TGTGCCAGCAGCTTGGTTGTCGCGGGTGGCTACGAGCAGTACTTC	CASSLVVAGGYEQYF	NA	TRBJ2-7	TRBV5-6	once
TGTGCCAGCAGTGACTCAGGGGGAGTTACGCAGTATTTT	CASSDSGGVTQYF	NA	TRBJ2-3	TRBV6-4	NA
TGTGCCAGCAGTTTATGGGGGGGCAACACCGGGGAGCTGTTTTTT	CASSLWGGNTGELFF	NA	TRBJ2-2	TRBV28	NA
TGTGCCAGCTCACCACCGAGGGCTAGCGGGGGGTCCGCAGATACGCAGTATTTT	CASSPPRASGGSADTQYF	TRBD2	TRBJ2-3	TRBV18	NA
TGTGCCAGCAGTTCAGGGTCTACTATCTATGGCTACACCTTC	CASSSGSTIYGYTF	NA	TRBJ1-2	TRBV27	NA
TGCAGCCTGGGACAGAGCTCCTACAATGAGCAGTTCTTC	CSLGQSSYNEQFF	TRBD1	TRBJ2-1	TRBV29-1	NA
TGTGCCAGCAGTTACATAGCGAAGGGCACTGAAGCTTTCTTT	CASSYIAKGTEAFF	NA	TRBJ1-1	TRBV6-6	NA
TGTGCCATATCGACGGGGGAACTACAATGGGAGCAGTTCTTC	CAISTGELQWEQFF	NA	TRBJ2-1	TRBV10-3	NA
TGTGCCAGCAGCCGAGGACTGGCCCAAGAGACCCAGTACTTC	CASSRGLAQETQYF	NA	TRBJ2-5	TRBV6-1	NA
TGTGCCACCAGCAGTGGACAGAGCTATGGCTACACCTTC	CATSSGQSYGYTF	NA	TRBJ1-2	TRBV15	NA
TGTGCCAGCCAACCTCTCGGGACAGGGAATAATTCACCCCTCCACTTT	CASQPLGTGNNSPLHF	TRBD1	TRBJ1-6	TRBV28	once
TGTGCCAGCAGTTTCATGACTAGCGGGGGGGAAGATGAGCAGTTCTTC	CASSFMTSGGEDEQFF	TRBD2	TRBJ2-1	TRBV6-6	NA
TGTGCCAGCAGTTTTTGGGGTGACGCTTTCGGTGGGGCCAACGTCCTGACTTTC	CASSFWGDAFGGANVLTF	NA	TRBJ2-6	TRBV28	NA
TGTGCCAGCAGCTTTGGGCAGGGGTTCACTGAAGCTTTCTTT	CASSFGQGFTEAFF	NA	TRBJ1-1	TRBV7-2	NA
TGTGCCAGCAGTGAAGTTGGCGGCCCCACCTACGAGCAGTACTTC	CASSEVGGPTYEQYF	NA	TRBJ2-7	TRBV2	NA
TGTGCCAGCATCGGGGGGCAGGGAAACACCATATATTTT	CASIGGQGNTIYF	NA	TRBJ1-3	TRBV19	NA
TGTGCCAGCAGCCCCCGGCGGGGGGGTAGCACAGATACGCAGTATTTT	CASSPRRGGSTDTQYF	TRBD2	TRBJ2-3	TRBV7-3	NA
TGTGCCAGCACCATACGGGATGGATCTACAGAGACCCAGTACTTC	CASTIRDGSTETQYF	NA	TRBJ2-5	TRBV11-2	NA
TGTGCCAGCTCACCCGGGACAGGGTCGAATCAGCCCCAGCATTTT	CASSPGTGSNQPQHF	TRBD1	TRBJ1-5	TRBV18	NA
TGCGCCAGCAGCTTTCAGGCGGGACAGGGGGCATTAAAACTGTTTTTT	CASSFQAGQGALKLFF	TRBD1	TRBJ1-4	TRBV5-1	once
TGTGCCAGTAGTATAGATTGGGGGAAGGGCCTAGAGACCCAGTACTTC	CASSIDWGKGLETQYF	NA	TRBJ2-5	TRBV19	NA
TGTGCCAGCAACCCTACCTATGAAGCTTTCTTT	CASNPTYEAFF	NA	TRBJ1-1	TRBV2	NA
TGCGCCAGCAGACGCAACAGGGACACTGAAGCTTTCTTT	CASRRNRDTEAFF	NA	TRBJ1-1	TRBV10-1	NA
TGTGCTAGTGGTGGCCGGGCCCCGAAACGGGCAGATACGCAGTATTTT	CASGGRAPKRADTQYF	NA	TRBJ2-3	TRBV12-5	NA
TGTGCCAGCAGCTTGGCCGCTTTAGCGGGGGCGTACAATGAGCAGTTCTTC	CASSLAALAGAYNEQFF	TRBD2	TRBJ2-1	TRBV5-4	NA
TGTGCCAGCAGCTTCAGCACAGATACGCAGTATTTT	CASSFSTDTQYF	NA	TRBJ2-3	TRBV11-1	NA
TGTGCCAGCAGTGCCAACACTGAAGCTTTCTTT	CASSANTEAFF	NA	TRBJ1-1	TRBV6-5	NA
TGTGCCAGCACCCCCTCCACTAGCGGGGTCCACTACAATGAGCAGTTCTTC	CASTPSTSGVHYNEQFF	TRBD2	TRBJ2-1	TRBV19	NA
TGTGCCAGCTCACCAGAGGGGGGAAACGCCATATATTTT	CASSPEGGNAIYF	NA	TRBJ1-3	TRBV18	NA